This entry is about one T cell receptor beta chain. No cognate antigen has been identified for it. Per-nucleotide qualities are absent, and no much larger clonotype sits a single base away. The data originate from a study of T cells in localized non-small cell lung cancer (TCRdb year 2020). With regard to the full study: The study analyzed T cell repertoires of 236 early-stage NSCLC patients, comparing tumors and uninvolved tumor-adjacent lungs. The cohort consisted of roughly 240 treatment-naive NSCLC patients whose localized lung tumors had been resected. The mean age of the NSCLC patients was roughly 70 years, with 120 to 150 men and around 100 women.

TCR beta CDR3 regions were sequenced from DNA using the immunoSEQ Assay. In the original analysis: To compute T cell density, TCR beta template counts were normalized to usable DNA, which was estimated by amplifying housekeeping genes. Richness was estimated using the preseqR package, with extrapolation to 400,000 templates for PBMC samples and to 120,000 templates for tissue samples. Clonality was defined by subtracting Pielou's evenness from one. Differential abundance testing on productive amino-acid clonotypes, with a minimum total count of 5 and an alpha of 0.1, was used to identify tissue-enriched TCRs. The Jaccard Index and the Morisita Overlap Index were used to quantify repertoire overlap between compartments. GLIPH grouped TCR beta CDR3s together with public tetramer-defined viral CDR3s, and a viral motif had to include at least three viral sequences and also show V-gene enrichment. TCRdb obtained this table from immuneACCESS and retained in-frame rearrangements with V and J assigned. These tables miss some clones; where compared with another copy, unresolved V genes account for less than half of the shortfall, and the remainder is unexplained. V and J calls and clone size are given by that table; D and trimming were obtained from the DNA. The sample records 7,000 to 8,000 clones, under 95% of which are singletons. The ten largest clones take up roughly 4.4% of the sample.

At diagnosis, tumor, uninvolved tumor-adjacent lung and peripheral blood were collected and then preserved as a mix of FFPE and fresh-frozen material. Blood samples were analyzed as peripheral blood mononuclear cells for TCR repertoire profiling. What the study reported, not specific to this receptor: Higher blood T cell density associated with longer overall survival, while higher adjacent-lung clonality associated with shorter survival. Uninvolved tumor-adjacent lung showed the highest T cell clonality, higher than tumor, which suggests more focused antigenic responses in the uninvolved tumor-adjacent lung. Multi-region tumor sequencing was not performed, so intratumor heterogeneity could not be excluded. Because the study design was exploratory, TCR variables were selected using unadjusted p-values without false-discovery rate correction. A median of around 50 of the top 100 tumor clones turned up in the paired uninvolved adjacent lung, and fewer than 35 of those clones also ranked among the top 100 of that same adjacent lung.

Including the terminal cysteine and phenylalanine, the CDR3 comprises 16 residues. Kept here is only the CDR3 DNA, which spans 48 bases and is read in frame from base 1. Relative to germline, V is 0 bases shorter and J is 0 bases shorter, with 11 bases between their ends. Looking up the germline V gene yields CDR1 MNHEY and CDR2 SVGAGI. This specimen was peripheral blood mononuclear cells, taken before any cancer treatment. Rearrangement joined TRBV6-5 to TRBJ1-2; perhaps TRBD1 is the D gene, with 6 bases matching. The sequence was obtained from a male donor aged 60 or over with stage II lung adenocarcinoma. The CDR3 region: CASSYSGTTTNYGYTF. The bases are TGTGCCAGCAGTTACTCCGGGACAACCACTAACTATGGCTACACCTTC.